The 12 T cell receptor beta chains below all came from one sample that was sequenced in a study of T cells in Graves' hyperthyroidism and ophthalmopathy. Amplification of TCR beta CDR3 regions used RNA as the template. The HTBI primer set served for first-round RT-PCR of the TCR CDR3. TCRdb re-called the multiplex PCR reads with MiXCR, one entry per CDR3 protein. The table records approximately 640,000 distinct CDR3 sequences, 15% to 20% of them present only once. Input material: blood. Receptors were obtained from a man over 45 with Graves' hyperthyroidism.

This chain uses TRBV20-1 with TRBJ2-5; the D call may be TRBD1 or TRBD2 (5 bases each). The ends were cut back, 5 bases at V and 9 bases at J, with 19 bases in the middle. CDR1 and CDR2 (germline): DFQATT, SNEGSKA (reference sequence). The CDR3 is 13 residues long. This CDR3 is CSAYPRDLLAQYF. DNA for the CDR3: TGCAGTGCTTACCCCCGGGACCTACTTGCCCAGTACTTC.

In its sample, this clonotype was seen a few times. The V and J genes are TRBV30 and TRBJ2-2; TRBD1 matches at 7 bases. The CDR3 is 15 amino acids. V was pared by 4 bases and J by 4 bases, with 9 bases of the junction left unmatched. Germline CDR1 reads GTSNPN; CDR2 reads SVGIG (reference sequence). The CDR3 bases are TGTGCCTGGACCCTCGACAGGGTGAGCACCGGGGAGCTGTTTTTT. Protein sequence: CAWTLDRVSTGELFF.

This clonotype showed up many times. CDR3 sequence (DNA): TGTGCCAGCACTACCCCCCGCGAGAAGCCCAACGAGCAGTACTTC. It specifies CASTTPREKPNEQYF. The gene calls are TRBV28 and TRBJ2-7, with D uncertain. The CDR3 has 15 residues. Looked up from germline, CDR1 is MDHEN and CDR2 is SYDVKM. Deletions cut 7 bases from V and 5 bases from J, with 21 bases between.

This clonotype has a count of ten or more. The chain employs TRBV7-2 and TRBJ2-2; 10 nucleotides match TRBD2. CDR1 is SGHTA and CDR2 is FQGNSA in the germline V gene. The CDR3 loop spans 21 amino acids. The V gene end was trimmed by 3 bases and the J gene end by 0 bases; junction bases not matched to a gene: 16. The CDR3 sequence: CASSLTLAGSPKFANTGELFF. CDR3 nucleotides: TGTGCCAGCAGCTTGACACTAGCGGGAAGCCCTAAGTTCGCGAACACCGGGGAGCTGTTTTTT.

The sample holds many counts of this clonotype. The DNA for the CDR3 is TGTGCCAGCAGTTTATCGGGACACAATGAGAATTCACCCCTCCACTTT. Protein sequence: CASSLSGHNENSPLHF. The V and J genes are TRBV27 and TRBJ1-6; maybe TRBD1 (6 bases). Deletions cut 0 bases from V and 7 bases from J, with 13 bases between. Germline V lookup: CDR1 MNHEY, CDR2 SMNVEV (reference sequence). The CDR3 consists of 16 residues.

The CDR3 nucleotides are TGCGCCAGCAGCCAAGTCACGGACAAAACCGGGGAGCTGTTTTTT. It yields the protein CASSQVTDKTGELFF. The chain couples TRBV4-1 to TRBJ2-2, with TRBD1 as a possible D gene (5 bases). V was pared by 1 base and J by 5 bases, with 11 bases between. The CDR3 length is 15 residues. Germline V gene data show CDR1 as MGHRA and CDR2 as YSYEKL.

The chain employs TRBV19 and TRBJ2-1, with 7 bases fitting TRBD2. The germline gives CDR1 LNHDA, CDR2 SQIVND (reference sequence). With 2 bases clipped from V and 2 bases from J, the junction kept 0 bases outside the gene matches. The CDR3 extends over 14 amino acids. The CDR3 region is CASSISGAYNEQFF. The CDR3 DNA follows: TGTGCCAGTAGTATAAGCGGGGCCTACAATGAGCAGTTCTTC.

At least ten counts were recorded for this clonotype. V and J are TRBV7-9 and TRBJ2-7; D gene uncertain. The CDR3 spans 18 residues. Per germline, CDR1 SEHNR and CDR2 FQNEAQ (reference sequence). V dropped 5 bases and J dropped 3 bases, with 26 bases sitting between them. The DNA of the CDR3 is TGTGCCAGCAGCGCCCCCCCCGGGCGAAACCCCAAGGGCTACGAGCAGTACTTC. Its protein product is CASSAPPGRNPKGYEQYF. Looking up the rest from reference TRBV7-9 and TRBJ2-7 gives the full variable domain: DTGVSQNPRHKITKRGQNVTFRCDPISEHNRLYWYRQTLGQGPEFLTYFQNEAQLEKSRLLSDRFSAERPKGSFSTLEIQRTEQGDSAMYLCASSAPPGRNPKGYEQYFGPGTRLTVT.

Turning to this clonotype: A much larger clone lies a single base off, so this may be a read error. This chain links TRBV5-1 with TRBJ2-2; D not certain. The CDR3 contains 15 residues. The V and J ends lost 1 base and 3 bases respectively, with 10 bases between them. Germline CDR1 and CDR2: SGHRS and YFSETQ. CDR3 nucleotide sequence: TGCGCCAGCAGCTTGATAGTGGAGTACACCGGGGAGCTGTTTTTT. Protein product: CASSLIVEYTGELFF.

This clonotype has at least ten counts. CDR3 bases: TGTGCCAGCAGCTTAGGCCCGTTAAATACCGGAAACACCATATATTTT. This translates into CASSLGPLNTGNTIYF. V usage is TRBV7-2 and J usage is TRBJ1-3; D is ambiguous. The CDR3 totals 16 residues. Per germline, CDR1 SGHTA and CDR2 FQGNSA. V shed 1 base and J shed 4 bases, with 14 bases lying between them.

This clonotype has a count of ten or more. V is TRBV10-3 and J is TRBJ2-3; 10 nucleotides match TRBD2. V lost 11 bases, J lost 8 bases, and 10 bases stayed unmatched. Germline V gene sequence: CDR1 ENHRY, CDR2 SYGVKD. This CDR3 comprises 13 residues. As DNA, the CDR3 is TGTGCCTCGCTAGCGGGAGAGGAGGGTACGCAGTATTTT. Encoded protein: CASLAGEEGTQYF.

This clonotype was seen repeatedly, ten times or more. CDR3 nucleotides: TGCGCCAGCAGCCAAGATGGGACAGGGGTGACAGATACGCAGTATTTT. Protein: CASSQDGTGVTDTQYF. This rearrangement joins TRBV4-3 to TRBJ2-3; 10 bases line up with TRBD1. CDR3 length: 16 residues. Unmatched junction bases numbered 3, after V lost 0 bases and J lost 3 bases. CDR1 LGHNA and CDR2 YSLEER come from the germline V gene.